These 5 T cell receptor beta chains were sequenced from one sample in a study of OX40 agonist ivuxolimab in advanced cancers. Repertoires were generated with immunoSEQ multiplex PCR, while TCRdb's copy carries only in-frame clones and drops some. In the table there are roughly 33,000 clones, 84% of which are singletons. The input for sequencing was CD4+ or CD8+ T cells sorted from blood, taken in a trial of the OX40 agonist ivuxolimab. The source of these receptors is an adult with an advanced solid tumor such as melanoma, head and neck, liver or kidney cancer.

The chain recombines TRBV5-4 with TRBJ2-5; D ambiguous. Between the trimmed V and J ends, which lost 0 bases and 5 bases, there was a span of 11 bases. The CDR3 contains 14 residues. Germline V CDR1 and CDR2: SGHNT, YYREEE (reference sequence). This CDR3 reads CASSLEGKRETQYF. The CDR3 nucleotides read TGTGCCAGCAGCTTGGAGGGCAAACGGGAGACCCAGTACTTC. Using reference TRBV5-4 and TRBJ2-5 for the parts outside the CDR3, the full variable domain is ETGVTQSPTHLIKTRGQQVTLRCSSQSGHNTVSWYQQALGQGPQFIFQYYREEENGRGNFPPRFSGLQFPNYSSELNVNALELDDSALYLCASSLEGKRETQYFGPGTRLLVL.

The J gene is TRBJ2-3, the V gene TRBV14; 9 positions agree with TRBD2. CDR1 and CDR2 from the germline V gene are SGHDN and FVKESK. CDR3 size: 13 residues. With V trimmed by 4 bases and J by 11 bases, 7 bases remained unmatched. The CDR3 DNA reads TGTGCCAGCAGCCTTAGCGGGAGAGGGCAGCAGTATTTT. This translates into CASSLSGRGQQYF.

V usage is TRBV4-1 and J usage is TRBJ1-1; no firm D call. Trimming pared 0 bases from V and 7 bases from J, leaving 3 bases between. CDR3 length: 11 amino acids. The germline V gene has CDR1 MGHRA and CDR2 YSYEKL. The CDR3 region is CASSQDSEAFF. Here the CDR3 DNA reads TGCGCCAGCAGCCAAGACAGTGAAGCTTTCTTT.

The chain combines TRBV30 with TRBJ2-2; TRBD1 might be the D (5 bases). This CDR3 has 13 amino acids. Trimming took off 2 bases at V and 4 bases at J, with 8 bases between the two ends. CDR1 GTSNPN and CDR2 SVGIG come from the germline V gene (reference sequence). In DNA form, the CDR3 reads TGTGCCTGGAGTAGACAGTCCACCGGGGAGCTGTTTTTT. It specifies CAWSRQSTGELFF.

CDR3 nucleotides: TGTGCCAGCAGCTTAGCGACGGGAAAAAACAATGAGCAGTTCTTC. Amino acids: CASSLATGKNNEQFF. This chain links TRBV7-2 with TRBJ2-1, with D possibly being TRBD2 (5 bases). The CDR3 is made up of 15 amino acids. Trimming took off 0 bases at V and 5 bases at J, with 11 bases between the two ends. The V gene's germline CDR1 is SGHTA and CDR2 FQGNSA.